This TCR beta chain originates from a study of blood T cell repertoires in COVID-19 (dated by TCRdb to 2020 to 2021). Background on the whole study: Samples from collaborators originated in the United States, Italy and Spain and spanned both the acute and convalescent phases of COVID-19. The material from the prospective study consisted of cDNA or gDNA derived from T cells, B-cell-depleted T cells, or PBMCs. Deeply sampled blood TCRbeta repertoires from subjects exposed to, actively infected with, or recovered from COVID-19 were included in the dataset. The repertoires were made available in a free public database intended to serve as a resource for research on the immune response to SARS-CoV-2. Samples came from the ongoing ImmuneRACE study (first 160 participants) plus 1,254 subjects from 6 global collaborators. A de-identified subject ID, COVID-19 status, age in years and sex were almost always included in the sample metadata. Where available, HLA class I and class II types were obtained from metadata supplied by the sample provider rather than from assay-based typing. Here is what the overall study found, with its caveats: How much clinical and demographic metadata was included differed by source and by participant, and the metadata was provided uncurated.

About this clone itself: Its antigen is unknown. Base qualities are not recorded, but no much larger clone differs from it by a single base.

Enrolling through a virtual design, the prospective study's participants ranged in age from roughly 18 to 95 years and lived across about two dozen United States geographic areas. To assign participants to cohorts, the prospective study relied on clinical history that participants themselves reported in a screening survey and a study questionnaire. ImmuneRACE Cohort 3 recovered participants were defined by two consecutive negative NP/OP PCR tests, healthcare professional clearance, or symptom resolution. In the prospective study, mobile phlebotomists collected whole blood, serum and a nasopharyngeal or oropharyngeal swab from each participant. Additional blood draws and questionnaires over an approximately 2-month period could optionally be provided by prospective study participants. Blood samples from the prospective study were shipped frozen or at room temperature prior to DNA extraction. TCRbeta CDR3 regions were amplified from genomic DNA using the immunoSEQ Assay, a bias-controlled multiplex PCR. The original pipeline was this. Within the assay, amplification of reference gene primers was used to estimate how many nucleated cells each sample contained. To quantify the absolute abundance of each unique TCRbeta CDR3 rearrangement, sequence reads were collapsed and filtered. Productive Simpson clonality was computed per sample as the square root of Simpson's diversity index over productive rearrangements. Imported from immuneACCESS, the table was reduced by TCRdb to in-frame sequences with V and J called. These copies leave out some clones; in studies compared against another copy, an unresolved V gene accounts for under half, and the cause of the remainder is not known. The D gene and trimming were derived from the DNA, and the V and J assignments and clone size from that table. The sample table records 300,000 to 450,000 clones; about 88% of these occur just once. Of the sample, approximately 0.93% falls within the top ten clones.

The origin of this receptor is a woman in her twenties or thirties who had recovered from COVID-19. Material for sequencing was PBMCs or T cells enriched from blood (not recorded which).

The DNA sequence reads TGCGCCAGCAGCCTAGCGGGGGTCACAGATACGCAGTATTTT. Its translation reads: CASSLAGVTDTQYF. The V and J genes are TRBV5-1 and TRBJ2-3, with 10 bases in between that match TRBD2. Relative to germline, V is missing 4 bases and J is missing 2 bases, with 1 base of the junction outside any gene match. The germline V gene yields SGHRS for CDR1 and YFSETQ for CDR2. The CDR3 runs 14 amino acids, cysteine and phenylalanine included. The DNA shown is the 42-base CDR3, in frame from base 1.